Sequencing of this T cell receptor beta chain was carried out in a study of radiotherapy plus CTLA-4 blockade in lung cancer. Germline-derived CDR1 and CDR2 are SNHLY and FYNNEI. Trimming removed 5 bases at V and 3 bases at J, with 11 bases between. This CDR3 spans 14 amino acids. Assay: immunoSEQ multiplex PCR; the TCRdb copy retains only in-frame clones and omits some. The sample contains fewer than 75,000 clones, about nine tenths of which appear only once. The source was peripheral blood, collected from a patient treated with radiotherapy plus ipilimumab. The chain has TRBV2 and TRBJ2-1; possibly TRBD1 for D (6 bases). This clonotype was sampled from a human donor with non-small cell lung cancer that progressed on radiotherapy plus ipilimumab. CDR3 amino acids: CASSSPGHYNEQFF. The CDR3 DNA reads as TGTGCCAGCAGTTCTCCGGGACACTACAATGAGCAGTTCTTC.